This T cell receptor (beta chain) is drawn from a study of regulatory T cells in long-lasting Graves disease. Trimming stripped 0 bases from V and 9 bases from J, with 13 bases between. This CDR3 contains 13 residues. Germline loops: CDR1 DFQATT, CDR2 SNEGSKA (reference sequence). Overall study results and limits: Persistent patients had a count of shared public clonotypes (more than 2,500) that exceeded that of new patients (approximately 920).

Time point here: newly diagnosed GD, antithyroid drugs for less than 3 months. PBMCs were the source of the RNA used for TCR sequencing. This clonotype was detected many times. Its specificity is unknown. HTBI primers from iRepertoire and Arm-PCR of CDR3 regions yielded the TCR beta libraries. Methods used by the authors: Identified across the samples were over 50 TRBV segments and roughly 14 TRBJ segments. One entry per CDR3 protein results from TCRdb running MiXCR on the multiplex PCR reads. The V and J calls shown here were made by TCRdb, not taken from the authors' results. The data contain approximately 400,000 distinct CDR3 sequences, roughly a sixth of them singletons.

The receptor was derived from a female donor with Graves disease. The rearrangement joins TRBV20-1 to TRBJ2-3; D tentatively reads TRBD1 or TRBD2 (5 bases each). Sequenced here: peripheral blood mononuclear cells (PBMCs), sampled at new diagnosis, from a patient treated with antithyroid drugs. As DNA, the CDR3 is TGCAGTGCTAGAGATACTGGCTGGGGGACGCAGTATTTT. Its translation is CSARDTGWGTQYF.